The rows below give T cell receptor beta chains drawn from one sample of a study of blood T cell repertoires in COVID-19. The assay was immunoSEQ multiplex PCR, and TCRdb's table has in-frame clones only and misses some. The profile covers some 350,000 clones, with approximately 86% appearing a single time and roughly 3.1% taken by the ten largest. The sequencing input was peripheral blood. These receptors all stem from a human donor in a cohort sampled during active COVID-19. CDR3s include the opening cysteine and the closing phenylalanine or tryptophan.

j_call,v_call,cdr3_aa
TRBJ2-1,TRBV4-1,CASSGRQGINEQFF
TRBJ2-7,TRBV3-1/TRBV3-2,CASSLLGLADPYEQYF
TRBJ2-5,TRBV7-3,CASSLKGQQETQYF
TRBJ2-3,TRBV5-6,CASSLVSLAGAFTDTQYF
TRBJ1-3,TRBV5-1,CASSLDLSSGNTIYF
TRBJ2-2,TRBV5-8,CASSVRGHTGELFF
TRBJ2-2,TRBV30,CAWSVGGNTGELFF
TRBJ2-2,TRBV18,CASSPTGTNTGELFF
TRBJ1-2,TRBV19,CASSTWEQVDYGYTF
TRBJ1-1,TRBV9,CASSPQGGYTEAFF
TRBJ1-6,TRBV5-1,CASSLSGTPNNSPLHF
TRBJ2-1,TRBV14,CASSQRGLMNNEQFF
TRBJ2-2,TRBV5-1,CASSLNPAGDTGELFF
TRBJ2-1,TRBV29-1,CSVEDLYGSYLNEQFF
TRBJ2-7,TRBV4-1,CASSQLTSGGFEQYF
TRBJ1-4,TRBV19,CATWGGNEKLFF
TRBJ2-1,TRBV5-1,CASVADAYNEQFF
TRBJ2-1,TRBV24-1,CATSEPYPNNEQFF
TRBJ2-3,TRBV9,CASSSTHRDWIRDTQYF
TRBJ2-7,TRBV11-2,CASSSQGNEQYF
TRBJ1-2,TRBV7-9,CASSAGQGADYGYTF
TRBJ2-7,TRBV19,CASSIRRSSYEQYF
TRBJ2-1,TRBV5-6,CASTLTGTSDYNEQFF
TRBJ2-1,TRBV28,CASRDSDRNYNEQFF
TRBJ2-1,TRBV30,CAWRTGKDFGEQFF
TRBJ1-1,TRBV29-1,CSVGEDNTEAFF
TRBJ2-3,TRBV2,CASSAGTSGASTDTQYF
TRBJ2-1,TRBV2,CASRVRLALNNEQFF
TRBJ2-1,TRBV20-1,CSLAGGREQFF
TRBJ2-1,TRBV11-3,CASSLSNPHGQGYNEQFF
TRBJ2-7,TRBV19,CASSLIGLTTPYEQYF